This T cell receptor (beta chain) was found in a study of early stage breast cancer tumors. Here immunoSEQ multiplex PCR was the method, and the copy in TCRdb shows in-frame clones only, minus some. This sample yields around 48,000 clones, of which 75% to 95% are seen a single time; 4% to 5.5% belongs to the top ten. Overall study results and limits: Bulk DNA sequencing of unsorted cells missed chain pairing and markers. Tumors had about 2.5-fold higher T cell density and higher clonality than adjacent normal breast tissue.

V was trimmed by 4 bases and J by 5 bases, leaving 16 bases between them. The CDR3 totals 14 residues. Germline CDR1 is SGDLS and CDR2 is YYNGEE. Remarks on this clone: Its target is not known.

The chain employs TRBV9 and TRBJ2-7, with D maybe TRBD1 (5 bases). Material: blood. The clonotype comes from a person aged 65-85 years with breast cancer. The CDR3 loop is CASSSTPGLNEQYF. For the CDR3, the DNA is TGTGCCAGCAGCTCCACGCCAGGGCTCAACGAGCAGTACTTC.